This TCR beta chain was obtained from a study of blood T cells in healthy people across ages. The V gene end was trimmed by 0 bases and the J gene end by 3 bases; junction bases not matched to a gene: 4. Per germline, CDR1 SGHTA and CDR2 FQGNSA. The CDR3 length is 15 residues. For the second PCR, which ran for 7 to 11 cycles, a sample-barcoded 5' primer and a J-beta primer mix were used. TCRdb re-called the 5' RACE reads through MiXCR, storing one row per CDR3 protein. The sample carries around 2 million distinct CDR3 sequences, 39% recorded once. Each sample used at least 6.5 million PBMCs. Total RNA, at least 5 micrograms per sample, came from PBMCs.

Sequencing input: blood. This TCR came from a human donor in good health. The rearrangement links TRBV7-2 to TRBJ2-7; the match to TRBD1 covers 8 bases. This CDR3 reads CASSLAPGGGYEQYF. CDR3 DNA: TGTGCCAGCAGCTTAGCGCCAGGGGGCGGCTACGAGCAGTACTTC.